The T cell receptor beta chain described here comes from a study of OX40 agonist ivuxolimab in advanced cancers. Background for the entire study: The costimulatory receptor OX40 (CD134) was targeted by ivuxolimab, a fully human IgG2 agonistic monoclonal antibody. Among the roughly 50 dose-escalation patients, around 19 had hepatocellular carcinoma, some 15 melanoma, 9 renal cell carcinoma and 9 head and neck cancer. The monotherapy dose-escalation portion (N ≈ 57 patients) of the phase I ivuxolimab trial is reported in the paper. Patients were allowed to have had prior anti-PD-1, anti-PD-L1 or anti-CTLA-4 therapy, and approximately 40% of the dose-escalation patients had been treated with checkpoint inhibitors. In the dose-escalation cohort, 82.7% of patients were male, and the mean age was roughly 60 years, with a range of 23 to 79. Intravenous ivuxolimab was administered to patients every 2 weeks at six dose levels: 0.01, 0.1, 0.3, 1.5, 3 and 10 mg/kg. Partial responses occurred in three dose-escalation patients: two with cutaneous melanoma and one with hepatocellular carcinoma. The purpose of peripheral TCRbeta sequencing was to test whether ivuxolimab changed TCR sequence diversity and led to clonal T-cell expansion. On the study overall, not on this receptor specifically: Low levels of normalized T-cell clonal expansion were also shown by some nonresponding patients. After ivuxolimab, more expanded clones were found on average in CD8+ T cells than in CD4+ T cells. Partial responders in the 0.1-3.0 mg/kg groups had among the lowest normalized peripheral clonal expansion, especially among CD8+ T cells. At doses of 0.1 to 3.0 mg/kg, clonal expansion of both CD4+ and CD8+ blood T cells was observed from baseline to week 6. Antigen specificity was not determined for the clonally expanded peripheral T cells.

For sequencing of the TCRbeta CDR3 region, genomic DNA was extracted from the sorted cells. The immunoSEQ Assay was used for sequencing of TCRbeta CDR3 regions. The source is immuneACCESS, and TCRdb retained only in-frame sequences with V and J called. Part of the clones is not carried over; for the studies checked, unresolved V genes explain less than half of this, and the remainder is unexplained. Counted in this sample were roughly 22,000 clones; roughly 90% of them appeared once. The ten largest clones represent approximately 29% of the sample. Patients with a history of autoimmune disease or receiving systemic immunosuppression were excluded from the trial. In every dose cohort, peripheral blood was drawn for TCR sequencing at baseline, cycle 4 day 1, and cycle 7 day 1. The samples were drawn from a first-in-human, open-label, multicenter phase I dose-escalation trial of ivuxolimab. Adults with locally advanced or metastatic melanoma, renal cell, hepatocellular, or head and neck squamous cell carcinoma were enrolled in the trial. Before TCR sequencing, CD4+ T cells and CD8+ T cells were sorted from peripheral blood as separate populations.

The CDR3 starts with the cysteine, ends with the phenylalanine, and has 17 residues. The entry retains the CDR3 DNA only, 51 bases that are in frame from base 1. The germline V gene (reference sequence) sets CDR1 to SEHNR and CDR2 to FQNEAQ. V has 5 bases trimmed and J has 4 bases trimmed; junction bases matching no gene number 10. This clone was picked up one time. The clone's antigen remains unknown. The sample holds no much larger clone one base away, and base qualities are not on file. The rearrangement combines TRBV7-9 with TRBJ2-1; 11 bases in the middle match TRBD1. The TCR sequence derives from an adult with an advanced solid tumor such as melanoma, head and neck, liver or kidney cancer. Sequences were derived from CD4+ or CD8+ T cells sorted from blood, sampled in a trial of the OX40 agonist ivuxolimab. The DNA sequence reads TGTGCCAGCAGCGATTCTCGGGACAGGGGGAATTACAATGAGCAGTTCTTC. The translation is CASSDSRDRGNYNEQFF.